This passage covers 17 T cell receptor beta chains from one sample sequenced in a study of shared clonotypes between healthy human individuals. Naive CD8 cells comprised CD45RO-negative, CCR7-positively selected cells, excluding terminally differentiated effector memory CD45RA+ cells. TCRdb keeps only in-frame clones here, not all; method: immunoSEQ multiplex PCR. The table records more than 2 million clones, roughly 95% of them present only once. The specimen was naive CD8+ T cells sorted from blood. The receptors derive from a man younger than 35 in good health.

CDR3 coding DNA: TGTGCCAGCAGCCAGGGCGGGAGTCGCGAGCAGTACTTC. This encodes CASSQGGSREQYF. The chain combines TRBV14 with TRBJ2-7; 7 bases map to TRBD2. The CDR3 consists of 13 residues. Trimming took 3 bases from V and 6 from J; bases not matched to a gene: 5. Germline V gene sequence: CDR1 SGHDN, CDR2 FVKESK. Full variable domain (outside the CDR3, taken from reference TRBV14 and TRBJ2-7): EAGVTQFPSHSVIEKGQTVTLRCDPISGHDNLYWYRRVMGKEIKFLLHFVKESKQDESGMPNNRFLAERTGGTYSTLKVQPAELEDSGVYFCASSQGGSREQYFGPGTRLTVT.

The rearrangement joins TRBV5-1 to TRBJ1-1; 7 nucleotides align to TRBD1. Germline V lookup: CDR1 SGHRS, CDR2 YFSETQ. The CDR3 extends over 15 amino acids. Trimming at V came to 4 bases and at J to 0 bases, leaving 6 bases not matched to a gene. The DNA for the CDR3 is TGCGCCAGCAGCGCCTACAGGGGCTTGAACACTGAAGCTTTCTTT. It codes for CASSAYRGLNTEAFF.

CDR3 sequence (DNA): TGTGCCAGCTCACCGGGACAGGGCATATCAACTGAAGCTTTCTTT. Its translation: CASSPGQGISTEAFF. The genes are TRBV18 and TRBJ1-1, with 9 bases matching TRBD1. The V segment lost 3 bases and the J segment 5 bases; nucleotides outside the gene matches: 7. The CDR3 extends over 15 amino acids. Germline lookup yields CDR1 KGHSH and CDR2 LQKENI. Supplemented by reference TRBV18 and TRBJ1-1, the full variable domain reads NAGVMQNPRHLVRRRGQEARLRCSPMKGHSHVYWYRQLPEEGLKFMVYLQKENIIDESGMPKERFSAEFPKEGPSILRIQQVVRGDSAAYFCASSPGQGISTEAFFGQGTRLTVV.

The chain's CDR3 is CASSLAQVYDEKLFF. CDR3 nucleotides: TGTGCCAGCAGTTTAGCACAGGTTTACGATGAAAAACTGTTTTTT. The chain is built from TRBV28 and TRBJ1-4; D is possibly TRBD1 (5 bases). Germline V gene lookup returns CDR1 MDHEN and CDR2 SYDVKM. V lost 2 bases and J 6 bases, leaving 13 bases between the germline ends. The CDR3 length is 15 residues. The full variable domain, with the rest looked up from reference TRBV28 and TRBJ1-4, is DVKVTQSSRYLVKRTGEKVFLECVQDMDHENMFWYRQDPGLGLRLIYFSYDVKMKEKGDIPEGYSVSREKKERFSLILESASTNQTSMYLCASSLAQVYDEKLFFGSGTQLSVL.

The chain combines TRBV28 with TRBJ2-1; no firm D call. This CDR3 has 14 residues. V lost 3 bases to trimming and J lost 5 bases, with 11 bases between them. Germline CDR1 reads MDHEN; CDR2 reads SYDVKM. The CDR3 coding sequence is TGTGCCAGCAGTTTCCTACCCCTTGACAATGAGCAGTTCTTC. Translation gives CASSFLPLDNEQFF.

The chain carries TRBV7-8 and TRBJ1-1; D gene uncertain. V gave up 3 bases and J gave up 0 bases, with 14 bases separating them. The CDR3 sequence is 16 residues long. The germline V gene has CDR1 SGHVS and CDR2 FQNEAQ. The CDR3: CASSLIVGEVNTEAFF. In nucleotides, the CDR3 is TGTGCCAGCAGCTTGATAGTCGGGGAGGTGAACACTGAAGCTTTCTTT. The complete variable domain, with remaining parts taken from reference TRBV7-8 and TRBJ1-1, reads GAGVSQSPRYKVAKRGQDVALRCDPISGHVSLFWYQQALGQGPEFLTYFQNEAQLDKSGLPSDRFFAERPEGSVSTLKIQRTQQEDSAVYLCASSLIVGEVNTEAFFGQGTRLTVV.

V usage is TRBV7-9 and J usage is TRBJ2-7, with D unclear. This CDR3 is 14 amino acids long. Germline V CDR1 and CDR2: SEHNR, FQNEAQ (reference sequence). The ends were cut back, 3 bases at V and 3 bases at J, with 12 bases in the middle. CDR3 DNA sequence: TGTGCCAGCAGCTTCGACATGAAATTCTACGAGCAGTACTTC. The encoded protein is CASSFDMKFYEQYF.

This clone has just one count. The chain joins TRBV19 to TRBJ2-7; 9 bases match TRBD1. Germline trimming cut 6 bases from V and 5 bases from J; bases unmatched to any gene: 14. Per the germline V gene, CDR1 is LNHDA and CDR2 is SQIVND (reference sequence). There are 16 residues in the CDR3. CDR3 amino acids: CASSPIGTGFTHEQYF. The CDR3 DNA sequence: TGTGCCAGTAGCCCGATTGGGACAGGGTTTACCCACGAGCAGTACTTC.

This rearrangement joins TRBV27 to TRBJ1-2; weak D call: TRBD1 (5 bases). Germline V gene lookup returns CDR1 MNHEY and CDR2 SMNVEV (reference sequence). V was shortened by 6 bases and J by 3 bases, with 8 bases between the two germline ends. The CDR3 has 12 amino acids. The CDR3 coding sequence is TGTGCCAGCAGGGGGCCCGACTATGGCTACACCTTC. This gives the protein CASRGPDYGYTF.

The CDR3 spells CASSLGTQIVEQYF. The CDR3 DNA is TGTGCCAGCAGTCTCGGGACTCAGATCGTGGAGCAGTACTTC. The rearrangement joins TRBV6-5 to TRBJ2-7; tentative D call: TRBD2 (6 bases). The V gene lost 5 bases and the J gene lost 7 bases, with 18 bases spanning the gap. CDR1 is MNHEY, CDR2 SVGAGI, per germline. The CDR3 totals 14 residues.

The J gene is TRBJ1-1, the V gene TRBV6-5; D possibly corresponds to TRBD1 (6 bases). This CDR3 spans 15 amino acids. V lost 10 bases, J lost 0 bases, and 18 bases lay in between. CDR1 and CDR2 (germline): MNHEY, SVGAGI. CDR3 in amino acids: CATKFSTGLNTEAFF. The CDR3 bases are TGTGCCACCAAATTCTCTACAGGGTTGAACACTGAAGCTTTCTTT.

The chain is built from TRBV6-1 and TRBJ2-2, with a possible D match to TRBD2 (6 bases). The CDR3 loop spans 16 amino acids. The germline V gene has CDR1 MNHNS and CDR2 SASEGT. V lost 4 bases and J 6 bases, leaving 18 bases between the germline ends. DNA of the CDR3: TGTGCCAGCAGTGCTCAACCGGGACTTGGCTCCGGGGAGCTGTTTTTT. Protein product: CASSAQPGLGSGELFF.

The rearrangement joins TRBV7-9 to TRBJ1-1; D is unresolved. V shed 0 bases and J shed 1 base, with 9 bases lying between them. CDR3 length: 15 residues. Germline-derived CDR1 and CDR2 are SEHNR and FQNEAQ (reference sequence). DNA of the CDR3: TGTGCCAGCAGCTTAGCTAAGGCAGGGAACACTGAAGCTTTCTTT. The encoded protein is CASSLAKAGNTEAFF. Full variable domain (outside the CDR3, taken from reference TRBV7-9 and TRBJ1-1): DTGVSQNPRHKITKRGQNVTFRCDPISEHNRLYWYRQTLGQGPEFLTYFQNEAQLEKSRLLSDRFSAERPKGSFSTLEIQRTEQGDSAMYLCASSLAKAGNTEAFFGQGTRLTVV.

Details on this clone: This sample includes further DNA sequences coding for the same CDR3. The chain couples TRBV6-5 to TRBJ2-3; no clear D. CDR1 and CDR2 (germline): MNHEY, SVGAGI. With 0 bases removed from V and 6 bases from J, the gap between germline ends came to 7 bases. The length of the CDR3 is 13 residues. CDR3 in amino acids: CASSYSGVDTQYF. CDR3 coding DNA: TGTGCCAGCAGTTACTCCGGTGTGGATACGCAGTATTTT.

The chain recombines TRBV29-1 with TRBJ2-3, with TRBD2 as a possible D gene (5 bases). This CDR3 comprises 18 residues. Trimming removed 0 bases at V and 0 bases at J, with 19 bases between. Germline CDR1 reads SQVTM; CDR2 reads ANQGSEA. The CDR3 DNA reads TGCAGCGTTGAAGATCGGGATCCGGGGTCGTGGAGCACAGATACGCAGTATTTT. As protein: CSVEDRDPGSWSTDTQYF.

V is TRBV27 and J is TRBJ2-1, with 12 bases aligning to TRBD1. The CDR3 consists of 18 residues. Germline V gene data show CDR1 as MNHEY and CDR2 as SMNVEV (reference sequence). V lost 8 bases and J lost 3; bases outside the gene matches: 14. The CDR3 loop reads CASGPGPGQGAYYNEQFF. CDR3 DNA: TGTGCCAGCGGCCCTGGGCCGGGACAGGGGGCTTACTACAATGAGCAGTTCTTC.

The chain's CDR3 is CASSYYAEGASEAFF. The CDR3 DNA sequence: TGCGCCAGCAGCTACTACGCTGAGGGGGCGAGTGAAGCTTTCTTT. This chain joins TRBV5-1 and TRBJ1-1; TRBD1 agrees at 7 bases. CDR1 SGHRS and CDR2 YFSETQ come from the germline V gene. V was pared by 3 bases and J by 7 bases, with 12 bases of the junction left unmatched. The CDR3 covers 15 residues. The entire variable domain, with the rest obtained from reference TRBV5-1 and TRBJ1-1, is as follows: KAGVTQTPRYLIKTRGQQVTLSCSPISGHRSVSWYQQTPGQGLQFLFEYFSETQRNKGNFPGRFSGRQFSNSRSEMNVSTLELGDSALYLCASSYYAEGASEAFFGQGTRLTVV.